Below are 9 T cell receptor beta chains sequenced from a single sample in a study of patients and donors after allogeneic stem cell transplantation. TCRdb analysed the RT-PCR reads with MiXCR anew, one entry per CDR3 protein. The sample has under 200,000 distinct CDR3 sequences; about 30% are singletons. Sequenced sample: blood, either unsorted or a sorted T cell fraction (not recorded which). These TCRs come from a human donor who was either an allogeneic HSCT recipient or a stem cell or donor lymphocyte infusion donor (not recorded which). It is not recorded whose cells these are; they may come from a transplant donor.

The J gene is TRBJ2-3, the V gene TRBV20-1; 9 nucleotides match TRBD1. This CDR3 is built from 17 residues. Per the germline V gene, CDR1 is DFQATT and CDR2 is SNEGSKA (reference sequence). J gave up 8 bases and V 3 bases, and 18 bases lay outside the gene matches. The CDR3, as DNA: TGCAGTGCTAGCTCCGTATCTTCGGACAGGGGATACGGTACGCAGTATTTT. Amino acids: CSASSVSSDRGYGTQYF.

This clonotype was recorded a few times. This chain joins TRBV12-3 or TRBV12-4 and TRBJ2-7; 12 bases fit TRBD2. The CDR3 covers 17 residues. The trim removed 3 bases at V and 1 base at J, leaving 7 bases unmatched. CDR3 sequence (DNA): TGTGCCAGCAGTTTGAGGGCTAGCGGGAGGGGGTCCTACGAGCAGTACTTC. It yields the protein CASSLRASGRGSYEQYF.

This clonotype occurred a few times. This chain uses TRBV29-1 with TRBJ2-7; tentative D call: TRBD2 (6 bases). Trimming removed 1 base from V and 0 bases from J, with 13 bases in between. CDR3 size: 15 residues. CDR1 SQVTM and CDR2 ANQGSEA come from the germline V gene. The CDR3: CSVEVPSVSSYEQYF. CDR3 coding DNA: TGCAGCGTTGAAGTGCCTAGCGTCAGCTCCTACGAGCAGTACTTC.

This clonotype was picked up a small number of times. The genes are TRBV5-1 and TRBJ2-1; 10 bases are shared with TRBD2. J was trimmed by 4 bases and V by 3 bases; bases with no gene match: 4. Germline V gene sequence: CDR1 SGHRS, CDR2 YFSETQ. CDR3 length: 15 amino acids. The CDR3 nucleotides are TGCGCCAGCAGCTGGGGACTAGCGCAATACAATGAGCAGTTCTTC. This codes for CASSWGLAQYNEQFF.

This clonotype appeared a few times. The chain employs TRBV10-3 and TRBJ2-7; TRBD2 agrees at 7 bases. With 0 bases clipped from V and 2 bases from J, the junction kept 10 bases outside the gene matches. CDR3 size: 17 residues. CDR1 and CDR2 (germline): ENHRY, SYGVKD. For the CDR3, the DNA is TGTGCCATCAGTGAGTCGGAGGGTCTAGCGGCTACCTACGAGCAGTACTTC. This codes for CAISESEGLAATYEQYF.

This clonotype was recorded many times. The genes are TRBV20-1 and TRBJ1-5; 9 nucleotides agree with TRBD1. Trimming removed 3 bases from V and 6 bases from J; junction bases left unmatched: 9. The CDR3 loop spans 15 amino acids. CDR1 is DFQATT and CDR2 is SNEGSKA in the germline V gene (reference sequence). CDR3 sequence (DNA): TGCAGTGCTAGGAACCGGGACAGGGTTTTTCAGCCCCAGCATTTT. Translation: CSARNRDRVFQPQHF.

This CDR3 reads CASSWDSYTQYF. In DNA, the CDR3 is TGTGCCAGCAGTTGGGACTCTTATACGCAGTATTTT. V usage is TRBV12-3 or TRBV12-4 and J usage is TRBJ2-3; TRBD2 is a possible D gene (6 bases). V lost 4 bases, J lost 7 bases, and 9 bases lay in between. The CDR3 covers 12 residues.

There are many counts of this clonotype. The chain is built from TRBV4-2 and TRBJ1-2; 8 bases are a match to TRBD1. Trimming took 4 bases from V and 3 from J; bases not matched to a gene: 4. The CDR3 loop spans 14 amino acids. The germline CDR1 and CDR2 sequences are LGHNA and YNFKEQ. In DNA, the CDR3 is TGTGCCAGCAGCCTACAGGGGGAGGACTATGGCTACACCTTC. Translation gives CASSLQGEDYGYTF.

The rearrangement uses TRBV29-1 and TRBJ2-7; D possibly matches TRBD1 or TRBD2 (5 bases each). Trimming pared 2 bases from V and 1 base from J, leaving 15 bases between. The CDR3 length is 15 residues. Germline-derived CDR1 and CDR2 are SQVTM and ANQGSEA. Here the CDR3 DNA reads TGCAGCGTTGAAACCCTAGAGGGACGATCCTACGAGCAGTACTTC. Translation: CSVETLEGRSYEQYF.